This T cell receptor beta chain stems from a study of long-term antiretroviral therapy in people with HIV. This CDR3 is 12 amino acids long. The germline gives CDR1 SEHNR, CDR2 FQNEAQ (reference sequence). Trimming took off 5 bases at V and 5 bases at J, with 9 bases between the two ends. At survey level, the immunoSEQ assay was run in its v3.0 version. Method: immunoSEQ multiplex PCR; TCRdb's copy keeps in-frame clones and lacks some. The sample has about 24,000 clones; under 90% are singletons. This TCR was sampled from a young woman with HIV. The sample in question was unsorted PBMCs, obtained at the start of antiretroviral therapy, before treatment. V is TRBV7-9 and J is TRBJ1-1; D gene ambiguous. The CDR3 DNA reads as TGTGCCAGCAGCCCCCCTTGGACTGAAGCTTTCTTT. It encodes CASSPPWTEAFF. The whole variable domain, filled in from reference TRBV7-9 and TRBJ1-1, reads DTGVSQNPRHKITKRGQNVTFRCDPISEHNRLYWYRQTLGQGPEFLTYFQNEAQLEKSRLLSDRFSAERPKGSFSTLEIQRTEQGDSAMYLCASSPPWTEAFFGQGTRLTVV.